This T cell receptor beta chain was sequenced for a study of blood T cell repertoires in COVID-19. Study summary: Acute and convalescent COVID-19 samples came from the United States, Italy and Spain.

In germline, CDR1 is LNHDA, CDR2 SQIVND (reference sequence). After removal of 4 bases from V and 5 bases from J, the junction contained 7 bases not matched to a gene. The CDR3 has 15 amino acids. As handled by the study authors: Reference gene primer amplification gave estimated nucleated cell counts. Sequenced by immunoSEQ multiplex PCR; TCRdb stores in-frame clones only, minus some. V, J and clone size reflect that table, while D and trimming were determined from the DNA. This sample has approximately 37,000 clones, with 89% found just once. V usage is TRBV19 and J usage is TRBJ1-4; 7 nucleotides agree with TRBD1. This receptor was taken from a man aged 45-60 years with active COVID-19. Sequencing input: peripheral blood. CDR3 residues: CASSTRQGPNEKLFF. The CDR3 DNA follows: TGTGCCAGTAGTACAAGACAGGGACCCAATGAAAAACTGTTTTTT.